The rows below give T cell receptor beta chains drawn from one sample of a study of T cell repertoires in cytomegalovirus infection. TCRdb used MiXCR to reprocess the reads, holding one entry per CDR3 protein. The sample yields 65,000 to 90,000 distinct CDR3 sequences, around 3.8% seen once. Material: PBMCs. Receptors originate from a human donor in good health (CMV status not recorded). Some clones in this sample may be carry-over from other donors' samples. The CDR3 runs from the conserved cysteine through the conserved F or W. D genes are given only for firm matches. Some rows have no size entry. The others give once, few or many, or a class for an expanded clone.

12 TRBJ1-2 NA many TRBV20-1 CSADPGVSGYTF TGCAGTGCAGACCCAGGGGTTTCTGGCTACACCTTC
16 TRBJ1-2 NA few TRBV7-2 CASRPSPGRTFYGYTF TGTGCCAGCAGACCAAGTCCGGGACGAACTTTCTATGGCTACACCTTC
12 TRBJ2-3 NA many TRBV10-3 CAISELPIYLYF TGTGCCATCAGTGAGCTTCCTATATACCTGTATTTT
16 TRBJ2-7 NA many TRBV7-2 CASSVTGDLSTYEQYF TGTGCCAGCAGCGTGACAGGAGACCTATCTACCTACGAGCAGTACTTC
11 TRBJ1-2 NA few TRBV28 CASSISYGYTF TGTGCCAGCAGTATCTCCTATGGCTACACCTTC
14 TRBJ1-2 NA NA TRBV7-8 CASSLASSNYGYTF TGTGCCAGCAGCTTAGCTTCCTCTAACTATGGCTACACCTTC
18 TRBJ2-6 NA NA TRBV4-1 CASSPPSGQGSGANVLTF TGCGCCAGCAGCCCCCCCTCGGGACAAGGCTCTGGGGCCAACGTCCTGACTTTC
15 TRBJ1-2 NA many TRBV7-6 CASSLVTTDHYGYTF TGTGCCAGCAGCTTAGTCACCACGGACCACTATGGCTACACCTTC
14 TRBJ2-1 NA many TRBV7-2 CASSTGVSYNEQFF TGTGCCAGCAGCACGGGAGTTTCCTACAATGAGCAGTTCTTC
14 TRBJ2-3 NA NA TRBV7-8 CASSLQRTQDTQYF TGTGCCAGCAGCTTACAGCGGACACAAGATACGCAGTATTTT
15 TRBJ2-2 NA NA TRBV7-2 CASSPPGRNTGELFF TGTGCCAGCAGCCCTCCGGGACGGAACACCGGGGAGCTGTTTTTT
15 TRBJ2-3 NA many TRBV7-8 CASTVRAAITDTQYF TGTGCCAGCACCGTTCGGGCTGCGATCACAGATACGCAGTATTTT
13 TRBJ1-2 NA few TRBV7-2 CASSLRTDYGYTF TGTGCCAGCAGCTTAAGGACAGACTATGGCTACACCTTC
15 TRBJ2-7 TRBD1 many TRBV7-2 CASSPGQRDSYEQYF TGTGCCAGCAGTCCGGGACAGAGAGATTCCTACGAGCAGTACTTC
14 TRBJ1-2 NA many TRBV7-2 CASSFSGRPYGYTF TGTGCCAGCAGTTTTTCGGGACGACCTTATGGCTACACCTTC
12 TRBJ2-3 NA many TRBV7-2 CASSQGGDTQYF TGTGCCAGCAGCCAAGGTGGTGATACGCAGTATTTT
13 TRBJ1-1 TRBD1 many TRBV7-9 CASRFTGDTEAFF TGTGCCAGCAGATTTACAGGGGACACTGAAGCTTTCTTT
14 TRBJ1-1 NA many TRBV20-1 CSARGGSLNTEAFF TGCAGTGCTAGGGGAGGCAGCTTGAACACTGAAGCTTTCTTT
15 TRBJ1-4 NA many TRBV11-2 CASSLGQIPNEKLFF TGTGCCAGCAGCTTAGGACAGATTCCAAATGAAAAACTGTTTTTT